These 6 T cell receptor beta chains share one sample of origin, sequenced in a study of regulatory T cells in long-lasting Graves disease. Time point specified: newly diagnosed GD, antithyroid drugs for less than 3 months. PBMC-extracted RNA yielded the TCR library. Arm-PCR of CDR3 regions and iRepertoire HTBI primers were used to build TCR beta libraries. TCRdb re-analysed the multiplex PCR reads in MiXCR, keeping a single row per CDR3 protein. The sample includes approximately 560,000 distinct CDR3 sequences, 15% to 20% of them seen just once. The data were also submitted as part of a second study, on T cells in Graves' hyperthyroidism and ophthalmopathy.

Here the sequenced sample was peripheral blood mononuclear cells (PBMCs), taken at new diagnosis, from a patient treated with antithyroid drugs. Receptors were obtained from a man between 18 and 29 years old with Graves disease.

The chain uses TRBV13 and TRBJ2-1, with 9 bases that match TRBD2. The CDR3 covers 17 residues. Trimming removed 1 base from V and 3 bases from J; junction bases left unmatched: 7. CDR1 and CDR2 from the germline V gene are PRHDT and FYEKMQ (reference sequence). The CDR3 DNA sequence: TGTGCCAGCAGCTTAGCGGTCCCTAGCGGGGACTACAATGAGCAGTTCTTC. Translation gives CASSLAVPSGDYNEQFF. Full variable domain (outside the CDR3, taken from reference TRBV13 and TRBJ2-1): AAGVIQSPRHLIKEKRETATLKCYPIPRHDTVYWYQQGPGQDPQFLISFYEKMQSDKGSIPDRFSAQQFSDYHSELNMSSLELGDSALYFCASSLAVPSGDYNEQFFGPGTRLTVL.

This clonotype was detected many times. The chain couples TRBV9 to TRBJ1-1; a possible D gene is TRBD1 (6 bases). There are 15 residues in the CDR3. Germline CDR1 is SGDLS and CDR2 is YYNGEE. Trimming pared 1 base from V and 1 base from J, leaving 11 bases between. The CDR3, as DNA: TGTGCCAGCAGCGTATATCCGGGACAGAACACTGAAGCTTTCTTT. It yields the protein CASSVYPGQNTEAFF.

This clonotype was seen many times. The chain has TRBV20-1 and TRBJ2-5; perhaps TRBD2 as D (6 bases). CDR1 and CDR2 (germline): DFQATT, SNEGSKA (reference sequence). The CDR3 is 15 residues long. V lost 0 bases, J lost 0 bases, and 11 bases lay in between. The DNA for the CDR3 is TGCAGTGCTAGAGAGCCGAGCGGGTACCAAGAGACCCAGTACTTC. Translating gives CSAREPSGYQETQYF.

The chain combines TRBV20-1 with TRBJ2-6; D is ambiguous. Deletions cut 1 base from V and 0 bases from J, with 7 bases between. CDR3 length: 15 amino acids. Germline V gene lookup returns CDR1 DFQATT and CDR2 SNEGSKA (reference sequence). The chain's CDR3 is CSARVEGSGANVLTF. The CDR3 nucleotides read TGCAGTGCTAGAGTAGAAGGCTCTGGGGCCAACGTCCTGACTTTC.

This clonotype was counted only a few times. V and J are TRBV20-1 and TRBJ2-7; D call uncertain. The CDR3 covers 14 residues. The germline V gene encodes CDR1 DFQATT and CDR2 SNEGSKA (reference sequence). Trimming took off 3 bases at V and 2 bases at J, with 14 bases between the two ends. CDR3 DNA: TGCAGTGCTAGTCTGCCCCACGGACCCTACGAGCAGTACTTC. Its protein product is CSASLPHGPYEQYF.

In its sample, this clonotype was seen many times. This rearrangement joins TRBV2 to TRBJ2-7; TRBD2 is a possible D gene (7 bases). Germline lookup yields CDR1 SNHLY and CDR2 FYNNEI. This CDR3 comprises 14 residues. The V gene lost 4 bases and the J gene lost 6 bases, with 16 bases spanning the gap. The CDR3 sequence is CASSGGGGPSEQYF. The DNA of the CDR3 is TGTGCCAGCAGTGGTGGGGGGGGGCCCAGCGAGCAGTACTTC.